Below are 25 T cell receptor beta chains sequenced from a single sample in a study of T-cell memory formation after mild COVID-19. TCRdb processed the 5' RACE reads anew with MiXCR; each CDR3 protein has one entry. This table has approximately 350,000 distinct CDR3 sequences, 10% to 15% appearing once. The sequencing input was PBMCs or a T cell subset sorted from them (not recorded which). The receptors were sampled from a man aged 18 to 29 who had mild COVID-19 (a few samples of this study predate the infection). Cell type and time point are not known.

This chain links TRBV18 with TRBJ1-1; a weak D match, TRBD1 (6 bases). This CDR3 region has 15 residues. Germline V gene data show CDR1 as KGHSH and CDR2 as LQKENI. V was pared by 3 bases and J by 1 base, with 12 bases between. CDR3 DNA: TGTGCCAGCTCACCGAGGACAGATCCGAACACTGAAGCTTTCTTT. Residues: CASSPRTDPNTEAFF. Complete variable domain (other parts from reference TRBV18 and TRBJ1-1): NAGVMQNPRHLVRRRGQEARLRCSPMKGHSHVYWYRQLPEEGLKFMVYLQKENIIDESGMPKERFSAEFPKEGPSILRIQQVVRGDSAAYFCASSPRTDPNTEAFFGQGTRLTVV.

This clonotype was counted a few times. This chain uses TRBV28 with TRBJ2-5; D is uncertain. CDR3 size: 12 residues. Germline CDR1 is MDHEN and CDR2 is SYDVKM. Trimming pared 6 bases from V and 3 bases from J, leaving 8 bases between. In DNA, the CDR3 is TGTGCCAGCAGGGGGATCAAAGAGACCCAGTACTTC. This encodes CASRGIKETQYF.

Ten or more counts support this clonotype. The chain couples TRBV4-3 to TRBJ2-1, with 9 nucleotides matching TRBD1. V lost 8 bases, J lost 8 bases, and 13 bases stayed unmatched. The CDR3 covers 15 residues. CDR1 is LGHNA and CDR2 is YSLEER in the germline V gene. The CDR3 sequence is CASALDRGIVYEQFF. In DNA form, the CDR3 reads TGCGCCAGCGCCCTGGACAGGGGAATCGTTTATGAGCAGTTCTTC.

The rearrangement uses TRBV5-4 and TRBJ2-5; a weak D match, TRBD1 (6 bases). Germline CDR1 is SGHNT and CDR2 is YYREEE (reference sequence). Trimming stripped 0 bases from V and 2 bases from J, with 14 bases between. The length of the CDR3 is 16 residues. The CDR3 here is CASSLGLTGQQETQYF. The CDR3 nucleotides read TGTGCCAGCAGCTTGGGCCTTACTGGACAGCAAGAGACCCAGTACTTC.

This chain connects TRBV6-5 to TRBJ2-5; 9 nucleotides align to TRBD1. The J segment lost 5 bases and the V segment lost 5 bases, leaving 9 bases of the junction unmatched. CDR3 length: 15 amino acids. Per germline, CDR1 MNHEY and CDR2 SVGAGI. For the CDR3, the DNA is TGTGCCAGCAGTACCGGGGGACAGGGAGAGGAGACCCAGTACTTC. Translation gives CASSTGGQGEETQYF.

This sequence joins TRBV7-9 and TRBJ2-2; 9 nucleotides line up with TRBD1. Germline trimming cut 5 bases from V and 10 bases from J; bases unmatched to any gene: 11. Germline V gene sequence: CDR1 SEHNR, CDR2 FQNEAQ (reference sequence). The length of the CDR3 is 15 residues. Here the CDR3 reads CASSVLRDRASELFF. In DNA form, the CDR3 reads TGTGCCAGCAGCGTCCTCCGGGACAGGGCTTCGGAGCTGTTTTTT.

The chain employs TRBV11-2 and TRBJ2-5, with unresolved D. The CDR3 loop spans 15 amino acids. Trimming took 1 base from V and 2 from J, leaving 11 bases between them. Looked up from germline, CDR1 is SGHAT and CDR2 is FQNNGV. The chain's CDR3 is CASSLGALYQETQYF. CDR3 DNA sequence: TGTGCCAGCAGCTTAGGGGCCCTATATCAAGAGACCCAGTACTTC. Supplemented by reference TRBV11-2 and TRBJ2-5, the full variable domain reads EAGVAQSPRYKIIEKRQSVAFWCNPISGHATLYWYQQILGQGPKLLIQFQNNGVVDDSQLPKDRFSAERLKGVDSTLKIQPAKLEDSAVYLCASSLGALYQETQYFGPGTRLLVL.

This clonotype showed up just a few times. This chain uses TRBV4-3 with TRBJ2-3; 7 positions agree with TRBD2. V gave up 4 bases and J gave up 1 base; unmatched junction bases: 5. This CDR3 has 15 residues. The V gene's germline CDR1 is LGHNA and CDR2 YSLEER. As DNA, the CDR3 is TGCGCCAGCAGCCGCGCACGGGGGGGCACAGATACGCAGTATTTT. Protein sequence: CASSRARGGTDTQYF.

The CDR3 region is CASSVTGISYEQYF. The CDR3 DNA sequence: TGTGCCAGTAGTGTAACAGGGATCTCCTACGAGCAGTACTTC. The chain couples TRBV19 to TRBJ2-7; tentatively, D is TRBD1 (6 bases). Between the trimmed V and J ends, which lost 5 bases and 0 bases, there was a span of 11 bases. The CDR3 is 14 amino acids. Germline lookup yields CDR1 LNHDA and CDR2 SQIVND (reference sequence).

This clonotype was found a few times. V usage is TRBV6-5 and J usage is TRBJ2-1; the D gene could be TRBD1 or TRBD2 (6 bases each). Trimming pared 2 bases from V and 5 bases from J, leaving 16 bases between. Looked up from germline, CDR1 is MNHEY and CDR2 is SVGAGI. CDR3 length equals 16 residues. The CDR3 DNA follows: TGTGCCAGCAGTTACGGGACTGGGGGCGGCAACAATGAGCAGTTCTTC. Translated, it gives CASSYGTGGGNNEQFF.

The chain links TRBV20-1 to TRBJ1-6; 7 positions agree with TRBD1. Unmatched junction bases numbered 6, after V lost 4 bases and J lost 6 bases. The germline gives CDR1 DFQATT, CDR2 SNEGSKA (reference sequence). The CDR3 contains 14 residues. CDR3 nucleotide sequence: TGCAGTGCTAAATACCGGGACAGTAATTCACCCCTCCACTTT. It specifies CSAKYRDSNSPLHF.

This chain's CDR3 is CASSRGGRGQNQPQHF. CDR3 nucleotide sequence: TGTGCCAGCAGCCGCGGGGGCAGGGGACAAAATCAGCCCCAGCATTTT. The rearrangement links TRBV13 to TRBJ1-5, with TRBD1 as a possible D gene (6 bases). Germline loops: CDR1 PRHDT, CDR2 FYEKMQ (reference sequence). Trimming took off 5 bases at V and 4 bases at J, with 18 bases between the two ends. This CDR3 is 16 amino acids long.

The chain links TRBV5-1 to TRBJ2-7; a weak D match, TRBD2 (5 bases). Germline CDR1 and CDR2: SGHRS and YFSETQ. This CDR3 contains 16 residues. V lost 0 bases and J 0 bases, leaving 13 bases between the germline ends. Here the CDR3 reads CASSLALEDRSYEQYV. CDR3 coding DNA: TGCGCCAGCAGCTTGGCACTGGAGGATCGCTCCTACGAGCAGTACGTC.

The table lists this clonotype with a few counts. The V gene is TRBV7-2, the J gene TRBJ2-2, with 12 bases fitting TRBD1. The CDR3 is made up of 17 amino acids. Losses at the gene ends were 6 bases for V and 7 bases for J; bases not matched to a gene: 12. Germline CDR1 SGHTA, CDR2 FQGNSA. The CDR3 coding sequence is TGTGCCAGCAGGAAATCGCCGGGACAGGGGGCGAACGGGGAGCTGTTTTTT. This sequence encodes CASRKSPGQGANGELFF.

The rearrangement joins TRBV7-2 to TRBJ1-5; 9 bases match TRBD1. The germline V gene has CDR1 SGHTA and CDR2 FQGNSA. J lost 4 bases, V lost 4 bases, and 5 bases had no gene match. This CDR3 comprises 15 residues. CDR3 region: CASSWGQGGNQPQHF. CDR3 bases: TGTGCCAGCAGCTGGGGACAGGGAGGTAATCAGCCCCAGCATTTT.

This clonotype has more than one count but fewer than ten. The chain is built from TRBV30 and TRBJ2-1, with 9 bases lining up with TRBD1. The CDR3 sequence is 14 residues long. Per the germline V gene, CDR1 is GTSNPN and CDR2 is SVGIG (reference sequence). After removal of 3 bases from V and 9 bases from J, the junction contained 9 bases not matched to a gene. DNA for the CDR3: TGTGCCTGGAGCCCGGGACAGGGCTCTATTGAGCAGTTCTTC. Translated, it gives CAWSPGQGSIEQFF. The full variable domain, in which reference TRBV30 and TRBJ2-1 provide the parts outside the CDR3, is SQTIHQWPATLVQPVGSPLSLECTVEGTSNPNLYWYRQAAGRGLQLLFYSVGIGQISSEVPQNLSASRPQDRQFILSSKKLLLSDSGFYLCAWSPGQGSIEQFFGPGTRLTVL.

This chain connects TRBV4-1 to TRBJ1-1, with D unclear. V dropped 1 base and J dropped 1 base, with 4 bases sitting between them. The germline CDR1 and CDR2 sequences are MGHRA and YSYEKL. This CDR3 comprises 13 residues. CDR3 amino acids: CASSQAWNTEAFF. CDR3 bases: TGCGCCAGCAGCCAAGCTTGGAACACTGAAGCTTTCTTT.

The J gene is TRBJ2-7, the V gene TRBV15; the D call may be TRBD1 or TRBD2 (5 bases each). V was shortened by 1 base and J by 2 bases, with 9 bases between the two germline ends. Germline assignment: CDR1 LNHNV and CDR2 YYDKDF (reference sequence). The CDR3 is made up of 14 amino acids. Here the CDR3 reads CATSRARGPYEQYV. The CDR3 region has the DNA TGTGCCACCAGCAGAGCTAGGGGACCCTACGAGCAGTACGTC.

This clonotype has a handful of counts. The genes are TRBV4-1 and TRBJ1-1; 10 nucleotides line up with TRBD1. This CDR3 region has 15 residues. From germline, CDR1 is MGHRA and CDR2 YSYEKL. With V trimmed by 1 base and J by 6 bases, 5 bases remained unmatched. The CDR3 protein is CASSQGQGALAEAFF. CDR3 sequence (DNA): TGCGCCAGCAGCCAAGGACAGGGGGCATTGGCTGAAGCTTTCTTT.

This clonotype was seen a handful of times. CDR3 sequence: CASSQGQAFGNTIYF. The CDR3 DNA sequence: TGTGCCAGCAGCCAAGGGCAGGCTTTTGGAAACACCATATATTTT. The V and J genes are TRBV3-1 and TRBJ1-3; D uncertain. From germline, CDR1 is LGHDT and CDR2 YNNKEL (reference sequence). The CDR3 runs 15 residues. Trimming cost V 1 base and J 3 bases, with 10 bases left between them.

This clonotype appeared many times. This chain connects TRBV7-6 to TRBJ1-1, with 7 bases that match TRBD1. The J segment lost 2 bases and the V segment lost 5 bases, leaving 5 bases of the junction unmatched. Germline V gene data show CDR1 as SGHVS and CDR2 as FNYEAQ. This CDR3 comprises 14 residues. The CDR3 DNA sequence: TGTGCCAGCAGCCCTAGGGGGCTCAACACTGAAGCTTTCTTT. This gives the protein CASSPRGLNTEAFF.

The chain joins TRBV4-1 to TRBJ2-2; TRBD1 or TRBD2 may be the D gene (7 bases each). The V end was cut by 0 bases, the J end by 5 bases, with 13 bases between. The germline CDR1 and CDR2 sequences are MGHRA and YSYEKL. The CDR3 has 16 residues. In nucleotides, the CDR3 is TGCGCCAGCAGCCAAGACAGGGGGGGCGGTACCGGGGAGCTGTTTTTT. Protein product: CASSQDRGGGTGELFF.

The chain carries TRBV10-3 and TRBJ1-1, with a possible D match to TRBD1 (5 bases). V was shortened by 4 bases and J by 1 base, with 16 bases between the two germline ends. The CDR3 is made up of 16 amino acids. Germline V gene sequence: CDR1 ENHRY, CDR2 SYGVKD. CDR3 protein: CAISAYWAGQNTEAFF. DNA of the CDR3: TGTGCCATCAGTGCCTATTGGGCAGGACAGAACACTGAAGCTTTCTTT.

This chain uses TRBV5-1 with TRBJ1-5; 7 nucleotides line up with TRBD1. The CDR3 spans 15 residues. CDR1 is SGHRS, CDR2 YFSETQ, per germline. V dropped 0 bases and J dropped 4; count of bases not matched to a gene: 4. CDR3 bases: TGCGCCAGCAGCTTGGGGGACAGCCTTAATCAGCCCCAGCATTTT. It specifies CASSLGDSLNQPQHF.

In its sample, this clonotype was seen a few times. The rearrangement uses TRBV19 and TRBJ2-3, with D unresolved. The CDR3 runs to 13 residues. The germline CDR1 and CDR2 sequences are LNHDA and SQIVND (reference sequence). Trimming took off 10 bases at V and 0 bases at J, with 11 bases between the two ends. The DNA for the CDR3 is TGTGCCACCAGGACGGCGAGCACAGATACGCAGTATTTT. This sequence encodes CATRTASTDTQYF.